This TCR beta chain was sequenced in a study of naive and memory T cell subsets (dated by TCRdb to the late 2010s). Describing the broader study: Sorted naive and memory T cell subsets from peripheral blood were analyzed in the study using a UMI-based, open-source pipeline for TCR alpha and beta sequencing. The results of the functional CMV T cell responses matched the IgG serology results in every case. RNA was DNase-treated and reverse transcribed with TCR constant-region primers, mostly using SuperScript III. Results and caveats for the whole study, not just this receptor: No ground truth was available to validate the repertoire findings for the naive and memory subsets. Following error correction, more than 95% of naive TCR sequences occurred only once, which made naive abundance distributions much steeper than those of memory subsets. Naive repertoires, especially CD8, contained a few larger clonotypes, possibly memory cells re-expressing CD45RA. Single alpha or beta chain sequences, rather than paired alpha/beta receptors, were used to define clonotypes. RNA-based TCR counts may be affected by expression changes linked to T cell activation and differentiation. TCR abundance followed a power law with an exponent that was different for naive and memory subsets but consistent across the three individuals. In both CD4 and CD8 cells, a rise in Gini index and a fall in Shannon and inverse Simpson diversity were observed from naive through CM, EM and EMRA.

The receptor library was made with UMI-ligation and nested PCR. An equimolar mix of two oligonucleotides covering both TRBC1 and TRBC2 was used as the beta constant-region primer. Four rounds of PCR were used to amplify ligated cDNA, with nested alpha and beta constant-region primers being used together with the SP2 primer. A single-stranded oligonucleotide carrying the SP2 primer and a 12-nucleotide UMI was ligated to the 3' end of the cDNA by T4 RNA ligase 1. Incubation of the ligation reaction was carried out at 16 degrees C for about 20-25 hours. PCR2 was typically performed as a SYBR Green qPCR and was stopped at a predetermined threshold so that over-amplification was prevented. Agencourt AMPure XP magnetic beads were used for all purifications after the first. Library quantification was done by Qubit, followed by a TapeStation check on which the main peak was expected at around 650 bp. Pooled libraries were sequenced on an Illumina MiSeq using v2 2x251 paired-end kits, and typically about 0.95-2.3 million reads were obtained per sample. Each sample's library went into the pool at roughly 4 nM, and about 4.5-7% PhiX was added to help with cluster recognition. As for the authors' bioinformatics: Using tag matching that tolerated one base-pair mismatch, Decombinator assigned V and J genes to FASTQ reads that had been processed by Demultiplexor. Collapsinator used UMIs to correct both sequencing errors and frequency errors arising from PCR heterogeneity. TCRs were translated and CDR3s were extracted from the conserved cysteine to the FGXG phenylalanine by CDR3Translator, with non-productive sequences being flagged. Repertoires were subsampled to equal numbers of UMI-defined TCRs before Gini, Shannon entropy and inverse Simpson indices were calculated. Power-law fits to clonotype abundance distributions were performed by maximum likelihood within the linear range. For one naive CD8 sample, the pipeline and MIGEC produced similar UMI counts, unique TCR numbers and clonal distributions. One analysis removed from the naive repertoire any naive TCRs that were also found in any memory subset from the same donor. Repertoires were searched for around 7,300 CMV-associated CDR3 sequences compiled from VDJdb and a published dataset. In TCRdb, the public reads were trimmed at Q25 with fastp and aligned with MiXCR, with productive beta chains retained. Rows with one shared CDR3 protein collapse into an entry with the most common genes and DNA. Clone size and V and J calls follow TCRdb, not the original study. Across this sample there are 120,000 to 150,000 distinct CDR3 sequences, with roughly 20% seen only once. In total, the top ten clones hold over 0.09% of the sample.

This clonotype was seen ten or more times. There is no known antigen for this receptor. No base quality information exists; no much larger clone differs at one position. From the second PCR step onward, the TCR alpha chain libraries and the TCR beta chain libraries were amplified separately. The CMV status of each donor was determined by measuring IFNgamma production from CD4+ T cells after fresh PBMCs had been stimulated overnight with CMV viral lysate. Using Miltenyi beads, CD4 T cells were first positively selected, and CD8 T cells were then positively selected from the CD4-negative fraction. Cells were stained for CD3, CD4, CD8, CD45RA, CD27 and a live/dead dye and were sorted on a BD Aria II into four subsets based on CD45RA and CD27. A few healthy volunteers provided blood, and each donor's sample was split into CD4 and CD8 T cells and then further divided into four differentiation subsets. Around 130 ml of peripheral blood was collected from each donor, and PBMC were isolated by Ficoll-Paque PLUS density-gradient centrifugation. Sorted cells were lysed in RLT buffer, and RNA was extracted with a Qiagen RNeasy kit and stored at -80°C.

The CDR3, from cysteine to phenylalanine, totals 12 residues. Only the CDR3 part of the read is kept: 36 bases, read in frame from the first base. Relative to germline, V is 2 bases shorter and J is 6 bases shorter, with 6 bases between their ends. The receptor's source is a human donor in good health. The sequence links TRBV12-3 or TRBV12-4 to TRBJ2-3; the D gene cannot be named for sure. Material for sequencing was naive CD4+ T cells from blood. The cell subset or site label, as the study defines it: naive T cells, CD45RA high CD27+. The DNA is as follows: TGTGCCAGCAGTTTATCCAGGGATACGCAGTATTTT. Translated, it gives CASSLSRDTQYF.